The clone carrying this T cell receptor (beta chain) was observed a handful of times. Its specificity is unknown. This record belongs to a study of CD8 T cells in ankylosing spondylitis. Study-level findings and limits: Some motif variants had been reported before (in reactive arthritis synovial fluid and blood). In ankylosing spondylitis patients, matched synovial fluid reportedly showed significant enrichment of disease-linked clones.

Germline CDR1 is DFQATT and CDR2 is SNEGSKA (reference sequence). The CDR3 spans 14 residues. The ends were cut back, 5 bases at V and 7 bases at J, with 18 bases in the middle. From the 5' RACE reads, TCRdb called clonotypes with MiXCR, one entry per CDR3 protein. The sample lists 150,000 to 200,000 distinct CDR3 sequences; more than 10% were seen once. The V gene is TRBV20-1, the J gene TRBJ2-1; no definite D call. The sequencing input was blood, either unsorted or a sorted T cell fraction (not recorded which). This receptor was identified in a male donor with ankylosing spondylitis or in good health (not recorded which). The CDR3 DNA reads TGCAGTGCTCGATGGACCCCCCTAGGGAATGAGCAGTTCTTC. Its protein is CSARWTPLGNEQFF.